This T cell receptor beta chain originates from a study of blood T cell repertoires in COVID-19. Study in general: Italy, Spain and the United States were the sources of the convalescent and acute COVID-19 samples.

This table comes from immunoSEQ multiplex PCR, and its TCRdb copy is limited to in-frame clones, with some not included. The table lists 110,000 or so clones, about 80% of them singletons. This CDR3 contains 16 residues. V was trimmed by 7 bases and J by 5 bases, leaving 20 bases between them. Germline V gives CDR1 MDHEN, CDR2 SYDVKM. The V call is TRBV28, the J call TRBJ2-2, with D possibly being TRBD2 (6 bases). Sequencing was carried out using peripheral blood. The clonotype comes from a woman between 65 and 79 years old with acute or convalescent COVID-19. CDR3 protein: CASTSSRGIRTGELFF. The CDR3 DNA is TGTGCCAGCACCTCATCACGGGGGATTCGAACCGGGGAGCTGTTTTTT.